Presented here are 13 T cell receptor beta chains from one specimen sequenced in a study of blood T cell repertoires in COVID-19. Repertoires were generated with immunoSEQ multiplex PCR, while TCRdb's copy carries only in-frame clones and drops some. The sample carries 60,000 to 80,000 clones, roughly 92% recorded once. Sequenced input: peripheral blood. Every receptor here comes from a human donor in a cohort sampled during active COVID-19.

V usage is TRBV12-3 or TRBV12-4 and J usage is TRBJ2-2, with D unclear. This CDR3 is built from 13 residues. V gave up 1 base and J gave up 6 bases, with 6 bases separating them. CDR3 DNA sequence: TGTGCCAGCAGTTTAGGTATCCCCGGGGAGCTGTTTTTT. Protein sequence: CASSLGIPGELFF.

The chain is built from TRBV4-3 and TRBJ1-1; D gene unclear. V shed 3 bases and J shed 6 bases, with 20 bases lying between them. Per the germline V gene, CDR1 is LGHNA and CDR2 is YSLEER. The CDR3 consists of 16 residues. DNA for the CDR3: TGCGCCAGCAGCCAGGGCCATTATTTAGCGGGTGCTGAAGCTTTCTTT. Translation: CASSQGHYLAGAEAFF.

Remarks on this clone: The junction departs from the called germline gene at one end, perhaps through a read error. As DNA, the CDR3 is TGTCCGACTAGCGACATATCCTACGAGCATTACTTC. Translation gives CPTSDISYEHYF. The rearrangement links TRBV27 to TRBJ2-7; 8 bases agree with TRBD2. The CDR3 consists of 12 residues. Germline-derived CDR1 and CDR2 are MNHEY and SMNVEV (reference sequence).

The V and J genes are TRBV5-1 and TRBJ2-1; TRBD2 aligns across 12 bases. CDR1 is SGHRS, CDR2 YFSETQ, per germline. The V gene end was trimmed by 2 bases and the J gene end by 4 bases; junction bases not matched to a gene: 1. This CDR3 comprises 15 residues. CDR3 DNA sequence: TGCGCCAGCAGCTTAGGGACTAGCGGGTACAATGAGCAGTTCTTC. Protein: CASSLGTSGYNEQFF.

The chain combines TRBV11-2 with TRBJ2-2, with a weak D call TRBD2 (5 bases). The V end lost 2 bases, the J end lost 4 bases, and 8 bases lay between the germline ends. Germline loops: CDR1 SGHAT, CDR2 FQNNGV. The length of the CDR3 is 14 residues. The CDR3 loop is CASSLQRSTGELFF. CDR3 DNA sequence: TGTGCCAGCAGCTTACAGCGGAGCACCGGGGAGCTGTTTTTT.

As to this clone: One end of the junction varies from germline; a read error may be responsible. The V call is TRBV9, the J call TRBJ2-1; TRBD2 matches at 7 bases. The germline gives CDR1 SGDLS, CDR2 YYNGEE. CDR3 length: 14 residues. The CDR3 region has the DNA TGTGCCAGCAGCGTAGCTTTTGCGGGAGCGGTATTGCTCTTC. It encodes CASSVAFAGAVLLF.

This rearrangement joins TRBV19 to TRBJ2-1, with D tentatively TRBD2 (6 bases). V dropped 4 bases and J dropped 3 bases, with 13 bases sitting between them. CDR3 length: 15 amino acids. The V gene's germline CDR1 is LNHDA and CDR2 SQIVND (reference sequence). The CDR3 protein is CASSTQGLYYNEQFF. CDR3 sequence (DNA): TGTGCCAGTAGTACCCAGGGACTTTACTACAATGAGCAGTTCTTC. Supplemented by reference TRBV19 and TRBJ2-1, the full variable domain reads DGGITQSPKYLFRKEGQNVTLSCEQNLNHDAMYWYRQDPGQGLRLIYYSQIVNDFQKGDIAEGYSVSREKKESFPLTVTSAQKNPTAFYLCASSTQGLYYNEQFFGPGTRLTVL.

The chain combines TRBV11-2 with TRBJ2-7; D is possibly TRBD1 (6 bases). V lost 5 bases, J lost 2 bases, and 16 bases lay in between. Germline V gene sequence: CDR1 SGHAT, CDR2 FQNNGV. The CDR3 is 15 amino acids. Here the CDR3 DNA reads TGTGCCAGCAGCCCGGGACATCTTGACCCCTACGAGCAGTACTTC. This gives the protein CASSPGHLDPYEQYF.

V is TRBV5-4 and J is TRBJ2-7, with a tentative D call TRBD2 (5 bases). CDR1 is SGHNT and CDR2 is YYREEE in the germline V gene (reference sequence). This CDR3 has 16 amino acids. With 0 bases removed from V and 6 bases from J, the gap between germline ends came to 19 bases. CDR3 protein: CASSLESGTPAGEQYF. DNA for the CDR3: TGTGCCAGCAGCTTGGAGTCGGGCACCCCGGCGGGCGAGCAGTACTTC. Using reference TRBV5-4 and TRBJ2-7 for the parts outside the CDR3, the full variable domain is ETGVTQSPTHLIKTRGQQVTLRCSSQSGHNTVSWYQQALGQGPQFIFQYYREEENGRGNFPPRFSGLQFPNYSSELNVNALELDDSALYLCASSLESGTPAGEQYFGPGTRLTVT.

The chain employs TRBV6-4 and TRBJ1-3; D is undetermined. CDR1 and CDR2 from the germline V gene are MRHNA and SNTAGT. Trimming took 3 bases from V and 7 from J, leaving 13 bases between them. The CDR3 loop spans 14 amino acids. This CDR3 reads CASSDGLSMNTIYF. CDR3 DNA sequence: TGTGCCAGCAGTGATGGACTCTCTATGAACACCATATATTTT.

V and J are TRBV19 and TRBJ1-4, with TRBD1 matching 7 bases. After removal of 9 bases from V and 12 bases from J, the junction contained 13 bases not matched to a gene. Germline loops: CDR1 LNHDA, CDR2 SQIVND (reference sequence). CDR3 size: 13 residues. CDR3 sequence reads: CASSGQPMVELFF. In nucleotides, the CDR3 is TGTGCCAGCTCGGGACAGCCAATGGTAGAACTGTTTTTT.

This clone showed up just once. J is TRBJ2-2 and V is TRBV7-9, with TRBD2 identical over 7 bases. Per germline, CDR1 SEHNR and CDR2 FQNEAQ (reference sequence). CDR3 length: 15 amino acids. After removal of 3 bases from V and 6 bases from J, the junction contained 7 bases not matched to a gene. CDR3 nucleotides: TGTGCCAGCAGCTTCGGACTAGTGGAGGCCGGGGAGCTGTTTTTT. Protein product: CASSFGLVEAGELFF.

In its sample, this clone was seen a few times. The CDR3 DNA reads as TGTGCCAGCAGCCAAGTAGTATCGGGGAACACCGGGGAGCTGTTTTTT. It encodes CASSQVVSGNTGELFF. The V and J genes are TRBV3-1 (or the pseudogene TRBV3-2) and TRBJ2-2; no firm D call. Germline V gene data show CDR1 as LGHDT and CDR2 as YNNKEL (reference sequence). This CDR3 is built from 16 residues. The ends were cut back, 1 base at V and 1 base at J, with 10 bases in the middle.